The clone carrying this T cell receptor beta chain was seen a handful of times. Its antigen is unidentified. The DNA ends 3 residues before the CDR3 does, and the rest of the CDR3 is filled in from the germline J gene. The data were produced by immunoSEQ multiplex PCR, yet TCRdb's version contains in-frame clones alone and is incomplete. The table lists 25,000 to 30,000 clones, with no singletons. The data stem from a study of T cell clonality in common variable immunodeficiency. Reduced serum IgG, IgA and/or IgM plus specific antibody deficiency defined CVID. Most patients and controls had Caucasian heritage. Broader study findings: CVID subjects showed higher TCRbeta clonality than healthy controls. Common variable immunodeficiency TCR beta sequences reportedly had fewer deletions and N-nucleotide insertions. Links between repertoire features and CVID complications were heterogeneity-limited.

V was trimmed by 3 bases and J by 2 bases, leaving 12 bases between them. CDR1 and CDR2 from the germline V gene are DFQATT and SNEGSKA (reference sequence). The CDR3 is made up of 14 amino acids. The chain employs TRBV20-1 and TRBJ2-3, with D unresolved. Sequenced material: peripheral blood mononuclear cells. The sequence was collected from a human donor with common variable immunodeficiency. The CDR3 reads CSASFARYTDTQYF. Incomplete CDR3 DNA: TGCAGTGCTAGTTTTGCGCGGTACACAGATACG.